The 12 T cell receptor beta chains below come from one sample, sequenced in a study of blood T cell repertoires in COVID-19. Sequencing was performed with immunoSEQ multiplex PCR; in TCRdb, only in-frame clones are kept and a portion is missing. The sample carries 50,000 to 80,000 clones, approximately 92% recorded once. The specimen was peripheral blood. Receptors were obtained from a woman of 80 years or more with active COVID-19.

The rearrangement links TRBV5-4 to TRBJ1-1; the match to TRBD1 covers 10 bases. This CDR3 contains 15 residues. Trimming cost V 1 base and J 4 bases; bases outside gene matches: 4. The germline V gene has CDR1 SGHNT and CDR2 YYREEE (reference sequence). CDR3 DNA sequence: TGTGCCAGCAGCTTGCCCCGGGACAGGGGCACTGAAGCTTTCTTT. It translates to CASSLPRDRGTEAFF. Based on the CDR3 plus reference TRBV5-4 and TRBJ1-1, the full variable domain is ETGVTQSPTHLIKTRGQQVTLRCSSQSGHNTVSWYQQALGQGPQFIFQYYREEENGRGNFPPRFSGLQFPNYSSELNVNALELDDSALYLCASSLPRDRGTEAFFGQGTRLTVV.

The rearrangement joins TRBV2 to TRBJ1-4; TRBD1 matches at 8 bases. This CDR3 spans 15 amino acids. Looked up from germline, CDR1 is SNHLY and CDR2 is FYNNEI. With 7 bases clipped from V and 3 bases from J, the junction kept 7 bases outside the gene matches. CDR3 sequence: CASTSQGASNEKLFF. The CDR3 DNA sequence: TGTGCCAGCACGAGTCAGGGGGCATCTAATGAAAAACTGTTTTTT.

This rearrangement joins TRBV30 to TRBJ2-3; D perhaps matches TRBD1 (5 bases). The germline gives CDR1 GTSNPN, CDR2 SVGIG (reference sequence). V lost 3 bases to trimming and J lost 0 bases, with 13 bases between them. This CDR3 is 15 amino acids long. The CDR3 DNA is TGTGCCTGGAGCGAAACAGGCCTTAGCACAGATACGCAGTATTTT. Its protein product is CAWSETGLSTDTQYF.

The V and J genes are TRBV28 and TRBJ2-7; possibly TRBD2 for D (6 bases). The length of the CDR3 is 15 residues. Trimming cost V 6 bases and J 0 bases, with 15 bases left between them. Germline loops: CDR1 MDHEN, CDR2 SYDVKM. In DNA, the CDR3 is TGTGCCAGCAGAGGGGACGGGGGAAGCTCCTACGAGCAGTACGTC. Protein product: CASRGDGGSSYEQYV.

The CDR3 here is CASDRGGDGKLFF. The CDR3 DNA reads TGTGCCAGCGACCGAGGGGGCGACGGAAAACTGTTTTTT. The V gene is TRBV9, the J gene TRBJ1-4, with 7 bases that match TRBD1. V lost 7 bases to trimming and J lost 10 bases; unmatched junction nucleotides: 10. The CDR3 consists of 13 residues. The germline V gene has CDR1 SGDLS and CDR2 YYNGEE.

The V gene is TRBV28, the J gene TRBJ1-1; 11 bases align to TRBD1. Germline V gene sequence: CDR1 MDHEN, CDR2 SYDVKM. The V gene end was trimmed by 1 base and the J gene end by 4 bases; junction bases not matched to a gene: 8. The CDR3 runs 17 residues. The CDR3 loop reads CASSLSRGGQGVTEAFF. CDR3 nucleotide sequence: TGTGCCAGCAGTTTATCCAGAGGGGGACAGGGGGTCACTGAAGCTTTCTTT.

This chain uses TRBV3-1 (or the pseudogene TRBV3-2) with TRBJ2-7; D gene uncertain. This CDR3 is built from 14 residues. Germline assignment: CDR1 LGHDT and CDR2 YNNKEL (reference sequence). Trimming took off 2 bases at V and 3 bases at J, with 11 bases between the two ends. CDR3 nucleotide sequence: TGTGCCAGCAGCCAACCCAACGACAACTACGAGCAGTACTTC. It encodes CASSQPNDNYEQYF.

The chain couples TRBV11-2 to TRBJ1-1, with 8 bases fitting TRBD1. CDR3 size: 13 residues. Germline values: CDR1 SGHAT, CDR2 FQNNGV. The V and J ends lost 5 bases and 8 bases, in that order; junction bases with no gene match: 7. CDR3 loop: CASSTRTGLEAFF. CDR3 nucleotides: TGTGCCAGCAGCACCCGGACAGGGCTAGAAGCTTTCTTT. Combining the CDR3 with reference TRBV11-2 and TRBJ1-1 gives the whole variable domain EAGVAQSPRYKIIEKRQSVAFWCNPISGHATLYWYQQILGQGPKLLIQFQNNGVVDDSQLPKDRFSAERLKGVDSTLKIQPAKLEDSAVYLCASSTRTGLEAFFGQGTRLTVV.

The chain uses TRBV24-1 and TRBJ2-5; D is possibly TRBD1 (6 bases). The CDR3 length is 15 residues. The ends were cut back, 11 bases at V and 4 bases at J, with 22 bases in the middle. Germline lookup yields CDR1 KGHDR and CDR2 SFDVKD. CDR3 in DNA: TGTGCCATCTCCCCCGGGACAAATTCAAGAGAGACCCAGTACTTC. As protein: CAISPGTNSRETQYF.

The chain is built from TRBV6-1 and TRBJ2-7, with 8 bases identical to TRBD2. The CDR3 totals 13 residues. CDR1 MNHNS and CDR2 SASEGT come from the germline V gene. Trimming took 0 bases from V and 10 from J; bases not matched to a gene: 5. The CDR3 DNA follows: TGTGCCAGCAGTGAAGCTAGCGGGGTCGGCCAGTACGTC. It encodes CASSEASGVGQYV.

The V and J genes are TRBV27 and TRBJ2-1, with a tentative D call TRBD2 (6 bases). The ends were cut back, 11 bases at V and 5 bases at J, with 16 bases in the middle. This CDR3 has 13 amino acids. Germline-derived CDR1 and CDR2 are MNHEY and SMNVEV (reference sequence). This CDR3 is CAVARGSNNEQFF. CDR3 DNA: TGTGCCGTAGCCCGGGGGAGTAACAATGAGCAGTTCTTC.

Note on this clone: Distinct nucleotide sequences in the sample also encode this CDR3. The rearrangement uses TRBV3-1 (or the pseudogene TRBV3-2) and TRBJ2-2; a possible D gene is TRBD1 (6 bases). V was shortened by 0 bases and J by 0 bases, with 14 bases between the two germline ends. Germline V lookup: CDR1 LGHDT, CDR2 YNNKEL (reference sequence). This CDR3 contains 18 residues. The DNA of the CDR3 is TGTGCCAGCAGCCAAGACCCGAGGACAGTTACGAACACCGGGGAGCTGTTTTTT. Translation: CASSQDPRTVTNTGELFF.